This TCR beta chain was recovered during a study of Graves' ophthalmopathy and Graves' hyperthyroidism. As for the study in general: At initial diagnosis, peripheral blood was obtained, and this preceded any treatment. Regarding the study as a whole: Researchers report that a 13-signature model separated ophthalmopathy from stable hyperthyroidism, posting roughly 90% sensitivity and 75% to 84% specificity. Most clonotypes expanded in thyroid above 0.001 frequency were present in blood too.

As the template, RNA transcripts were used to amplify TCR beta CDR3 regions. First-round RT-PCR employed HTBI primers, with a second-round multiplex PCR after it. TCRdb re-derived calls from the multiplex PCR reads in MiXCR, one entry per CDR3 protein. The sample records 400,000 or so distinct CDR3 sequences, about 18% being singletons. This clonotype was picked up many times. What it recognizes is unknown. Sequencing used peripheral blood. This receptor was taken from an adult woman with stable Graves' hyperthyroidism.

The CDR3 reads CASSPRTPLNTEAFF. CDR3 DNA sequence: TGTGCCAGCAGCCCTCGGACACCTCTGAACACTGAAGCTTTCTTT. The chain recombines TRBV14 with TRBJ1-1, with a possible D match to TRBD1 (5 bases). With 4 bases removed from V and 0 bases from J, the gap between germline ends came to 12 bases. In germline, CDR1 is SGHDN, CDR2 FVKESK. CDR3 length equals 15 residues.